This TCR beta chain comes out of a study of blood T cell repertoires in COVID-19. Study overall: Spain, Italy and the United States supplied samples that represented acute and convalescent COVID-19. Nucleic acid was either cDNA or gDNA, and it came from T cells, B-cell-depleted T cells, or PBMCs.

Seattle patient enrollment occurred during active infection, with longitudinal follow-up thereafter. Source study methods: Reference gene primers were amplified, and this amplification served to estimate nucleated cell counts. The method was immunoSEQ multiplex PCR; TCRdb's version includes in-frame clones alone and lacks a portion of them. V, J and clone size are taken as reported in that table, and D and trimming were inferred from the DNA itself. The data contain some 140,000 clones, roughly 88% of them singletons. The V and J ends lost 6 bases and 6 bases respectively, with 12 bases between them. The CDR3 spans 13 residues. Germline assignment: CDR1 MNHEY and CDR2 SMNVEV (reference sequence).

The chain uses TRBV27 and TRBJ2-1, with TRBD2 as a possible D gene (6 bases). The sample comprised peripheral blood. The source is a man aged 55-75 years with COVID-19, enrolled during active disease. In nucleotides, the CDR3 is TGTGCCAGCAGGGCCGGGACTTTCAATGAGCAGTTCTTC. Its translation: CASRAGTFNEQFF.